The sequence of this TCR beta chain was determined in a study of blood T cell repertoires in COVID-19. Overall study context: Samples came from the United States, Italy and Spain, spanning acute and convalescent COVID-19. The cDNA or gDNA used as material had been derived from T cells, B-cell-depleted T cells, or PBMCs.

Generated by immunoSEQ multiplex PCR, the TCRdb table keeps only in-frame clones and is missing some. Of roughly 140,000 clones listed, approximately 85% are singletons. The germline V gene has CDR1 SEHNR and CDR2 FQNEAQ (reference sequence). Trimming took 0 bases from V and 0 from J; bases not matched to a gene: 4. This CDR3 contains 17 residues. This sequence originates from a woman in her sixties or seventies with COVID-19, enrolled during active disease. Sequencing input: peripheral blood. The rearrangement joins TRBV7-9 to TRBJ2-2; TRBD1 matches 7 bases. CDR3 DNA sequence: TGTGCCAGCAGCTTAGCTTACGGGACAGCGAACACCGGGGAGCTGTTTTTT. Its translation: CASSLAYGTANTGELFF.